One and the same sample provided the 20 T cell receptor beta chains below, sequenced in a study of blood T cells in healthy people across ages. Sample-barcoded 5' priming and a J-beta primer mix drove a second PCR of 7 to 11 cycles. One entry per CDR3 protein results from TCRdb running MiXCR on the 5' RACE reads. Of 700,000 to 1,000,000 distinct CDR3 sequences in the sample, 40% to 50% are singletons; the top ten hold under 20%. The sample consisted of blood. Receptors were obtained from a man aged 55 to 70 in good health.

This clonotype was counted a few times. The V and J genes are TRBV27 and TRBJ2-1; 8 bases fit TRBD2. This CDR3 comprises 19 residues. V was clipped by 0 bases and J by 4 bases; unmatched bases: 14. The germline V gene encodes CDR1 MNHEY and CDR2 SMNVEV (reference sequence). Written as DNA, the CDR3 is TGTGCCAGCAGTTTATCGGGGCTAGCGGGTTTCCGTTCGTACAATGAGCAGTTCTTC. It specifies CASSLSGLAGFRSYNEQFF.

This rearrangement joins TRBV7-2 to TRBJ2-1; D may be TRBD1 or TRBD2 (5 bases each). The CDR3 length is 17 residues. V was clipped by 0 bases and J by 4 bases, with 16 bases between them. The germline gives CDR1 SGHTA, CDR2 FQGNSA. The CDR3 sequence is CASSLASKGPPYNEQFF. As DNA, the CDR3 is TGTGCCAGCAGCTTAGCGTCGAAGGGACCACCATACAATGAGCAGTTCTTC.

This chain joins TRBV7-2 and TRBJ2-1; D could derive from TRBD1 or TRBD2 (6 bases each). The CDR3 spans 15 residues. The germline V gene encodes CDR1 SGHTA and CDR2 FQGNSA. The V end lost 4 bases, the J end lost 3 bases, and 13 bases lay between the germline ends. CDR3 sequence reads: CASSYRGQNYNEQFF. CDR3 coding DNA: TGTGCCAGCAGCTATCGGGGGCAGAACTACAATGAGCAGTTCTTC. Filled out from reference TRBV7-2 and TRBJ2-1, the complete variable domain reads GAGVSQSPSNKVTEKGKDVELRCDPISGHTALYWYRQSLGQGLEFLIYFQGNSAPDKSGLPSDRFSAERTGGSVSTLTIQRTQQEDSAVYLCASSYRGQNYNEQFFGPGTRLTVL.

The V gene is TRBV6-2 or TRBV6-3, the J gene TRBJ2-4, with a tentative D call TRBD2 (5 bases). Trimming removed 4 bases at V and 6 bases at J, with 13 bases between. CDR1 and CDR2 from the germline V gene are MNHEY and SVGEGT. This CDR3 contains 14 residues. The CDR3 sequence: CASSWASGRNIQYF. The CDR3 DNA follows: TGTGCCAGCAGTTGGGCCAGCGGTAGAAACATTCAGTACTTC.

The chain employs TRBV5-5 and TRBJ2-1; D is undetermined. This CDR3 spans 14 amino acids. The germline gives CDR1 SGHKS, CDR2 YYEKEE (reference sequence). V gave up 2 bases and J gave up 12 bases, with 18 bases separating them. This CDR3 is CASSFEPDGPVQFF. The CDR3 DNA reads TGTGCCAGCAGCTTCGAACCAGACGGTCCTGTGCAGTTCTTC.

This rearrangement joins TRBV20-1 to TRBJ2-5; tentatively, D is TRBD1 (5 bases). This CDR3 is built from 16 residues. Trimming took off 3 bases at V and 6 bases at J, with 23 bases between the two ends. Germline loops: CDR1 DFQATT, CDR2 SNEGSKA (reference sequence). CDR3 residues: CSAREWTQTGSKTQYF. CDR3 sequence (DNA): TGCAGTGCTAGGGAGTGGACCCAAACAGGATCAAAGACCCAGTACTTC.

The chain links TRBV11-2 to TRBJ1-4, with D perhaps TRBD1 (6 bases). The length of the CDR3 is 16 residues. V dropped 2 bases and J dropped 8 bases, with 18 bases sitting between them. Germline lookup yields CDR1 SGHAT and CDR2 FQNNGV. CDR3 loop: CASSLSSAGGWEKLFF. The CDR3 DNA sequence: TGTGCCAGCAGCTTATCTTCTGCGGGGGGCTGGGAAAAACTGTTTTTT.

This rearrangement joins TRBV27 to TRBJ2-7; TRBD2 agrees at 13 bases. Germline V gene data show CDR1 as MNHEY and CDR2 as SMNVEV (reference sequence). V was clipped by 3 bases and J by 7 bases; unmatched bases: 15. The CDR3 is 18 amino acids. Here the CDR3 DNA reads TGTGCCAGCAGTTTCCGACTAGCGGGGGGCGCCGGACAAGGAGAGCAGTACTTC. It translates to CASSFRLAGGAGQGEQYF.

This sequence joins TRBV4-1 and TRBJ2-5; D is tentatively TRBD1 or TRBD2 (5 bases each). CDR3 size: 15 residues. With 4 bases removed from V and 11 bases from J, the gap between germline ends came to 23 bases. Germline assignment: CDR1 MGHRA and CDR2 YSYEKL. The CDR3, as DNA: TGCGCCAGCAGCCCCGGGACGCAAACTTACAATGAGCAGTACTTC. Translation gives CASSPGTQTYNEQYF.

This clonotype was seen just once. The rearrangement links TRBV2 to TRBJ2-1; D perhaps matches TRBD2 (6 bases). This CDR3 is 15 amino acids long. Per germline, CDR1 SNHLY and CDR2 FYNNEI. Deletions cut 1 base from V and 12 bases from J, with 19 bases between. The CDR3 here is CASSEEGLPGHGQFF. Here the CDR3 DNA reads TGTGCCAGCAGTGAAGAGGGACTTCCAGGACATGGGCAGTTCTTC. The full variable domain, in which reference TRBV2 and TRBJ2-1 provide the parts outside the CDR3, is EPEVTQTPSHQVTQMGQEVILRCVPISNHLYFYWYRQILGQKVEFLVSFYNNEISEKSEIFDDQFSVERPDGSNFTLKIRSTKLEDSAMYFCASSEEGLPGHGQFFGPGTRLTVL.

The chain has TRBV20-1 and TRBJ1-4; the match to TRBD1 covers 7 bases. The trim removed 6 bases at V and 7 bases at J, leaving 8 bases unmatched. Germline V lookup: CDR1 DFQATT, CDR2 SNEGSKA (reference sequence). The CDR3 is 13 residues long. CDR3 sequence: CSANRGRTEKLFF. CDR3 nucleotide sequence: TGCAGTGCAAACAGGGGAAGGACTGAAAAACTGTTTTTT.

V and J are TRBV29-1 and TRBJ1-2; perhaps TRBD1 as D (6 bases). Germline V lookup: CDR1 SQVTM, CDR2 ANQGSEA. The CDR3 runs 12 residues. CDR3 coding DNA: TGCAGTCTTCAACAGGGTATGGATGGCTACACCTTC. Protein: CSLQQGMDGYTF.

The V call is TRBV10-3, the J call TRBJ2-1; D may be TRBD2 (8 bases). Germline lookup yields CDR1 ENHRY and CDR2 SYGVKD. V was cut by 10 bases and J by 0 bases, with 19 bases left in between. The CDR3 runs to 16 residues. CDR3 nucleotides: TGTGCCACGGAAGGGGGCGGGGGGAGCTCCTACAATGAGCAGTTCTTC. Its translation is CATEGGGGSSYNEQFF.

About this clonotype itself: The junction departs from germline at one end; a sequencing error may be responsible. This rearrangement joins TRBV5-1 to TRBJ2-1, with TRBD2 matching over 8 bases. Per germline, CDR1 SGHRS and CDR2 YFSETQ. This CDR3 is built from 15 residues. In DNA, the CDR3 is TGCGCCGGCAGCTTGGAAGGACTAGCTATCAATGAGCAGTTCTTC. Amino acids: CAGSLEGLAINEQFF.

The V call is TRBV20-1, the J call TRBJ2-5; a weak D match, TRBD2 (7 bases). Germline CDR1 DFQATT, CDR2 SNEGSKA (reference sequence). The CDR3 loop spans 15 amino acids. V shed 0 bases and J shed 5 bases, with 16 bases lying between them. CDR3 DNA sequence: TGCAGTGCTAGAGATTCGGGGGGCGGGCGGGAGACCCAGTACTTC. This sequence encodes CSARDSGGGRETQYF.

V and J are TRBV3-1 and TRBJ1-5; a weak D match, TRBD1 (6 bases). This CDR3 is built from 13 residues. V was clipped by 4 bases and J by 5 bases, with 9 bases between them. CDR1 and CDR2 from the germline V gene are LGHDT and YNNKEL (reference sequence). The CDR3 loop is CASSPQGYQPQHF. CDR3 in DNA: TGTGCCAGCAGCCCACAGGGTTATCAGCCCCAGCATTTT. The complete variable domain, with remaining parts taken from reference TRBV3-1 and TRBJ1-5, reads DTAVSQTPKYLVTQMGNDKSIKCEQNLGHDTMYWYKQDSKKFLKIMFSYNNKELIINETVPNRFSPKSPDKAHLNLHINSLELGDSAVYFCASSPQGYQPQHFGDGTRLSIL.

The gene calls are TRBV9 and TRBJ2-3; D is perhaps TRBD1 (5 bases). The CDR3 extends over 16 amino acids. V lost 3 bases, J lost 6 bases, and 20 bases lay in between. Germline CDR1 SGDLS, CDR2 YYNGEE. CDR3 amino acids: CASSADGGAHTDTQYF. For the CDR3, the DNA is TGTGCCAGCAGCGCCGACGGTGGGGCCCACACGGATACGCAGTATTTT.

This clonotype was detected only a few times. The chain recombines TRBV7-2 with TRBJ2-5; TRBD1 agrees at 7 bases. Germline V CDR1 and CDR2: SGHTA, FQGNSA. The CDR3 sequence is 14 residues long. The ends lost 3 bases at V and 3 bases at J; junction bases unmatched: 4. CDR3 protein: CASSFDRVKETQYF. DNA of the CDR3: TGTGCCAGCAGCTTCGACAGGGTGAAAGAGACCCAGTACTTC.

The V and J genes are TRBV7-2 and TRBJ2-5, with TRBD1 matching 10 bases. The J call is uncertain, as TRBJ2-7 better fits the DNA end. The CDR3 covers 13 residues. Per germline, CDR1 SGHTA and CDR2 FQGNSA. CDR3 loop: CASLLTGGHEQYF. The CDR3 DNA is TGTGCCAGCCTGTTGACAGGGGGCCACGAGCAGTACTTC.

In its sample, this clonotype was seen a few times. The rearrangement links TRBV25-1 to TRBJ1-2; TRBD1 aligns across 9 bases. CDR3 length equals 16 residues. The germline V gene encodes CDR1 MGHDK and CDR2 SYGVNS. The trim removed 3 bases at V and 1 base at J, leaving 6 bases unmatched. The CDR3 DNA is TGTGCCAGCAGTGACCGGGACAGGGCTTATAACTATGGCTACACCTTC. Encoded protein: CASSDRDRAYNYGYTF.